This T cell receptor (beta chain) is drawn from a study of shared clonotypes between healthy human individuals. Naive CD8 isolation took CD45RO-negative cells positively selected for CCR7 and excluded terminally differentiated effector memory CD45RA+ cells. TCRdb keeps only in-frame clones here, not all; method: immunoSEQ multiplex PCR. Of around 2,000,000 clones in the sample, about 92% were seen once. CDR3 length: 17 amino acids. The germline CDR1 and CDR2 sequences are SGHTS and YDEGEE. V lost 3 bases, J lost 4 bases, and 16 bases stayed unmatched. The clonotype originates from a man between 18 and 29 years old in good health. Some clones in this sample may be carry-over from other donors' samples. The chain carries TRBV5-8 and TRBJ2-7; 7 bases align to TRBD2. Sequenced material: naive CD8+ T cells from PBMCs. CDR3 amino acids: CASSYRGGGSGRYEQYF. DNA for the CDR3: TGTGCCAGCAGCTACCGGGGAGGCGGGAGTGGTAGGTACGAGCAGTACTTC.